This T cell receptor beta chain was obtained from a study of cytomegalovirus exposure and HLA in healthy donors. With 3 bases removed from V and 1 base from J, the gap between germline ends came to 7 bases. This CDR3 comprises 13 residues. Germline CDR1 reads SGDLS; CDR2 reads YYNGEE. Of note for this clone: The antigen is not known. This CDR3 is also generated by other DNA sequences in the sample.

Study observations and caveats: The tendency of first-cohort TCR clusters to co-occur in the approximately 120 validation repertoires was identified by a subsequent analysis. Most TCR sequences were uncommon, yet certain public TCRs appeared in many donors.

TCRdb's table, derived via immunoSEQ multiplex PCR, lists solely in-frame clones and lacks some. The data contain 120,000 or so clones, 95% to 96% of them singletons. The donors were in the roughly 110-subject validation cohort, distinct from the approximately 700-subject first cohort. The TCR was taken from a man in his late teens or twenties in good health and CMV-seronegative. Source material: PBMCs. The rearrangement links TRBV9 to TRBJ1-1; D gene uncertain. CDR3 protein: CASSETGNTEAFF. The CDR3 coding sequence is TGTGCCAGCAGCGAGACGGGGAACACTGAAGCTTTCTTT.